This section outlines one TCR beta chain sequence together with its context. The sample belongs to a study of blood T cell repertoires in COVID-19. As for the study in general: T cells, B-cell-depleted T cells, or PBMCs supplied cDNA or gDNA.

Germline V CDR1 and CDR2: MDHEN, SYDVKM. The CDR3 consists of 15 residues. With 4 bases removed from V and 4 bases from J, the gap between germline ends came to 11 bases. Study processing details: Amplification from reference gene primers served as the basis for estimated nucleated cell counts. Produced via immunoSEQ multiplex PCR; TCRdb's table is partial and in-frame only. The V and J calls and clone size are taken from that table; D and trimming were inferred from the DNA. The sample includes 150,000 to 200,000 clones, roughly 89% of them seen just once. Participants spanned ages about 18 to 100 years and resided in around 25 US areas. Participants had their cohort set by participant-reported clinical history.

The chain combines TRBV28 with TRBJ2-6; D is perhaps TRBD1 (6 bases). This TCR came from a woman aged 35 to 49 with acute COVID-19. Sequencing was carried out using PBMCs or T cells enriched from blood (not recorded which). In nucleotides, the CDR3 is TGTGCCAGCAGTTCCCAGGGGATCGGGGCCAACGTCCTGACTTTC. This translates into CASSSQGIGANVLTF.